This is a list of T cell receptor beta chains from one sample in a study of CD8 T cells in Susac syndrome. Each CDR3 protein is one row after TCRdb ran MiXCR on the immunoSEQ multiplex PCR reads. This table holds about 430,000 distinct CDR3 sequences, about 85% found once. The sequenced sample consisted of CD8+ T cells from PBMCs. These receptors were collected from a human donor with multiple sclerosis. The CDR3 runs from the conserved cysteine through the conserved F or W. The D gene is left open where the match is weak. Clone size appears in some rows only: once, few, many, or a class for an expanded clone.

CDR3aa,CDR3nt,v_gene,d_gene,abundance,j_gene
CASSSPILGQETYNEQFF,TGTGCCAGCAGTTCTCCCATCCTCGGACAGGAGACATACAATGAGCAGTTCTTC,TRBV28,TRBD1,-,TRBJ2-1
CASSLSEAEKLFF,TGTGCCAGCAGCTTAAGTGAGGCTGAAAAACTGTTTTTT,TRBV7-9,-,-,TRBJ1-4
CASSLLGGDTGELFF,TGTGCCAGCAGTTTATTAGGGGGAGACACCGGGGAGCTGTTTTTT,TRBV27,-,-,TRBJ2-2
CATGLALNEQFF,TGTGCCACCGGACTAGCGTTGAATGAGCAGTTCTTC,TRBV27,TRBD2,-,TRBJ2-1
CSARPYSLPNYNEQFF,TGCAGTGCTAGGCCGTATAGTCTCCCTAACTACAATGAGCAGTTCTTC,TRBV20-1,-,-,TRBJ2-1
CASSILGQGGIGTEAFF,TGTGCCAGTAGTATCCTGGGACAGGGGGGGATCGGCACTGAAGCTTTCTTT,TRBV19,TRBD1,-,TRBJ1-1
CASSLTPGYEQYF,TGTGCCAGCAGTCTTACCCCGGGCTACGAGCAGTACTTC,TRBV27,-,-,TRBJ2-7
CASIMTSDEQYF,TGTGCCAGCATCATGACTAGCGACGAGCAGTACTTC,TRBV2,TRBD2,-,TRBJ2-7
CASSLFGQPQHF,TGTGCCAGCAGTTTGTTCGGTCAGCCCCAGCATTTT,TRBV28,-,-,TRBJ1-5
CASSIDGAGANVLTF,TGTGCCAGTAGTATAGATGGGGCAGGGGCCAACGTCCTGACTTTC,TRBV19,-,-,TRBJ2-6
CASSSVGSYEQYF,TGTGCCAGCAGCTCAGTGGGCTCCTACGAGCAGTACTTC,TRBV7-2,-,-,TRBJ2-7
CASSLVGAGYEQYF,TGCGCCAGCAGCCTAGTTGGGGCGGGCTACGAGCAGTACTTC,TRBV4-1,-,-,TRBJ2-7
CAWSLGVGHYGYTF,TGTGCCTGGAGTCTGGGGGTCGGACACTATGGCTACACCTTC,TRBV30,-,-,TRBJ1-2
CASSGGDQTGYGYTF,TGTGCCAGCAGCGGGGGAGACCAGACGGGCTATGGCTACACCTTC,TRBV27,-,-,TRBJ1-2
CASSYLLGAVTEAFF,TGTGCCAGCAGTTATTTACTGGGGGCGGTCACTGAAGCTTTCTTT,TRBV27,-,once,TRBJ1-1
CASSQIGTGDTEAFF,TGCGCCAGCAGCCAAATTGGGACGGGAGACACTGAAGCTTTCTTT,TRBV4-1,-,-,TRBJ1-1
CASSIVGLAGEQYF,TGTGCCAGTAGTATCGTGGGGCTAGCTGGGGAGCAGTACTTC,TRBV19,-,-,TRBJ2-7
CASSYPGSSSYNEQFF,TGTGCCAGCAGTTACCCGGGGTCCTCCTCCTACAATGAGCAGTTCTTC,TRBV6-5,-,-,TRBJ2-1
CSVTGQEFNEQFF,TGCAGCGTTACTGGACAGGAGTTCAATGAGCAGTTCTTC,TRBV29-1,TRBD1,few,TRBJ2-1
CSVEGLEQMNYGYTF,TGCAGCGTTGAAGGGCTGGAACAGATGAACTATGGCTACACCTTC,TRBV29-1,-,-,TRBJ1-2
CASSWASNQPQHF,TGTGCCAGCAGTTGGGCGAGCAATCAGCCCCAGCATTTT,TRBV27,-,few,TRBJ1-5
CASSASLAGGENTQYF,TGTGCCAGCAGCGCATCATTAGCGGGAGGAGAGAATACGCAGTATTTT,TRBV7-2,TRBD2,-,TRBJ2-3
CASSHTETGGYGYTF,TGCGCCAGCAGCCATACAGAAACAGGGGGGTATGGCTACACCTTC,TRBV4-1,TRBD1,-,TRBJ1-2
CASTDGLAGGSGANVLTF,TGTGCCAGCACAGACGGACTAGCGGGAGGTTCTGGGGCCAACGTCCTGACTTTC,TRBV6-1,TRBD2,-,TRBJ2-6
CAWAGTGVTEAFF,TGTGCCTGGGCCGGGACAGGGGTCACTGAAGCTTTCTTT,TRBV30,TRBD1,-,TRBJ1-1
CAISDLTGSGANVLTF,TGTGCCATCAGTGATCTGACAGGGTCCGGGGCCAACGTCCTGACTTTC,TRBV10-3,TRBD1,-,TRBJ2-6
CASSSPTGGQETQYF,TGTGCCAGCAGTTCTCCGACGGGGGGTCAAGAGACCCAGTACTTC,TRBV27,TRBD2,few,TRBJ2-5
CAISDDRIDSPLHF,TGTGCCATCAGTGACGACCGTATAGATTCACCCCTCCACTTT,TRBV10-3,-,-,TRBJ1-6
CASSDGRENTEAFF,TGTGCCAGCAGTGACGGGCGGGAGAACACTGAAGCTTTCTTT,TRBV2,-,-,TRBJ1-1
CSVELRDRGTYNEQFF,TGCAGCGTTGAATTAAGGGACAGGGGAACCTACAATGAGCAGTTCTTC,TRBV29-1,TRBD1,-,TRBJ2-1
CSATGNQDYGYTF,TGCAGTGCTACAGGGAATCAGGACTATGGCTACACCTTC,TRBV20-1,-,-,TRBJ1-2
CASSLIAGEFFSTDTQYF,TGTGCCAGCAGCTTGATAGCGGGTGAATTTTTCTCCACAGATACGCAGTATTTT,TRBV5-4,TRBD2,-,TRBJ2-3